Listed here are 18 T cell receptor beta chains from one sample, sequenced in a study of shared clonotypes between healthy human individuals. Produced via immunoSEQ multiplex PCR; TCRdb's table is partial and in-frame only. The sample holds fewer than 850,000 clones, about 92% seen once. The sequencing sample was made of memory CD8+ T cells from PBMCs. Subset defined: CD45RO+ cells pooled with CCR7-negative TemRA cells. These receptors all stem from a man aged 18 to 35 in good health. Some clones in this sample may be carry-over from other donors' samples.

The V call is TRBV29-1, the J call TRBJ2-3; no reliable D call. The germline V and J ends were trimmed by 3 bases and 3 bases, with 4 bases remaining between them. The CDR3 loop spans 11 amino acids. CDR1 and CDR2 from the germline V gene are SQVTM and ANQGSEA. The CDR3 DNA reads TGCAGCGTTGACTCTACAGATACGCAGTATTTT. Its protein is CSVDSTDTQYF.

The chain's CDR3 is CASSPRTSGRYTGELFF. CDR3 sequence (DNA): TGTGCCAGCAGCCCTCGGACTAGCGGAAGATACACCGGGGAGCTGTTTTTT. The chain has TRBV7-6 and TRBJ2-2; 10 bases are shared with TRBD2. Trimming cost V 5 bases and J 3 bases; bases outside gene matches: 9. This CDR3 comprises 17 residues. Per germline, CDR1 SGHVS and CDR2 FNYEAQ.

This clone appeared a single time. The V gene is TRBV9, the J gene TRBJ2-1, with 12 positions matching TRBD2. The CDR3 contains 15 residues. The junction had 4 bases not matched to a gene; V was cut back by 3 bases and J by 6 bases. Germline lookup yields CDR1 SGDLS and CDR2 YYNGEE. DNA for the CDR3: TGTGCCAGCAGCGCGACTAGCGGGAGTTCCAATGAGCAGTTCTTC. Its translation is CASSATSGSSNEQFF.

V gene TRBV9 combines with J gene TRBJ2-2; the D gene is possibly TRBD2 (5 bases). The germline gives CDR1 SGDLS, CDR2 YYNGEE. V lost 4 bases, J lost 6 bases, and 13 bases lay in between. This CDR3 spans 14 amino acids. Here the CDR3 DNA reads TGTGCCAGCAGCCGATCCGGGGTCCCCGGGGAGCTGTTTTTT. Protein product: CASSRSGVPGELFF.

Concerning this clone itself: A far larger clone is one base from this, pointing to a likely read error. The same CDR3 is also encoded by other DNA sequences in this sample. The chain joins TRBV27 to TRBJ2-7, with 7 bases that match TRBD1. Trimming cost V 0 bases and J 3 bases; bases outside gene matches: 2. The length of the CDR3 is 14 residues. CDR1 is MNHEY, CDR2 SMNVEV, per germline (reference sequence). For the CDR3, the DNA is TGTGCCAGCAGTTTATCCGGGACAGTCTACGAGCAGTACTTC. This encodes CASSLSGTVYEQYF.

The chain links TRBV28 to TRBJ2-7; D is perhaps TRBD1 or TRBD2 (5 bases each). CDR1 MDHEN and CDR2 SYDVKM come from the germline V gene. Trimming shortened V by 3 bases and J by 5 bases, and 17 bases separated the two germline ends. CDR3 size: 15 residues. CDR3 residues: CASSFRSEGTDEQYF. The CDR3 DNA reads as TGTGCCAGCAGTTTTCGCAGTGAGGGGACGGACGAGCAGTACTTC.

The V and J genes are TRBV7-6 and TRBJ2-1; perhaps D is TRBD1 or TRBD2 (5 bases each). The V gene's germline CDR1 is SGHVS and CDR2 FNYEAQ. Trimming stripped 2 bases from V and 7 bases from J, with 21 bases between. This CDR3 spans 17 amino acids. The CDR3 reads CASSLSWGSVNGNEQFF. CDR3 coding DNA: TGTGCCAGCAGCTTAAGTTGGGGGTCGGTCAATGGGAATGAGCAGTTCTTC.

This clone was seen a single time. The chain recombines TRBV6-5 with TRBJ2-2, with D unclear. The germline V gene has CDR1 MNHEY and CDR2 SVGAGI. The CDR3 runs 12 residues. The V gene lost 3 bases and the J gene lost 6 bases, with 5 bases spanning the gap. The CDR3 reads CASSYGAGELFF. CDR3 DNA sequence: TGTGCCAGCAGTTATGGCGCCGGGGAGCTGTTTTTT.

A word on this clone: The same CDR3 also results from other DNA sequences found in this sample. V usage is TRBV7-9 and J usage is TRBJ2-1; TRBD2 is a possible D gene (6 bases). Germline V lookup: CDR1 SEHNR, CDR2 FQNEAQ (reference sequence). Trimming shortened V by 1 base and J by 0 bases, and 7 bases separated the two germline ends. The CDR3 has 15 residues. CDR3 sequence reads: CASSLVGSSYNEQFF. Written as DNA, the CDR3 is TGTGCCAGCAGCTTAGTCGGGAGCTCCTACAATGAGCAGTTCTTC.

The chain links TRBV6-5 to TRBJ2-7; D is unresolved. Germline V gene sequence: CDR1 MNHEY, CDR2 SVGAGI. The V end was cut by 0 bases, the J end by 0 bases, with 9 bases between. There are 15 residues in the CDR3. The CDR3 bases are TGTGCCAGCAGTTACTCAGGGTGGGGCTCCTACGAGCAGTACTTC. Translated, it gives CASSYSGWGSYEQYF.

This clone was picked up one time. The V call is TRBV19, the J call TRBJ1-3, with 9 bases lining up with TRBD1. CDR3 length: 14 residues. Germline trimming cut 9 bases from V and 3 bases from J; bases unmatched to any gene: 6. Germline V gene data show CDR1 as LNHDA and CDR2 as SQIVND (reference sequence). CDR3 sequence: CASVTGGYGNTIYF. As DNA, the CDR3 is TGTGCCAGCGTGACAGGGGGTTATGGAAACACCATATATTTT.

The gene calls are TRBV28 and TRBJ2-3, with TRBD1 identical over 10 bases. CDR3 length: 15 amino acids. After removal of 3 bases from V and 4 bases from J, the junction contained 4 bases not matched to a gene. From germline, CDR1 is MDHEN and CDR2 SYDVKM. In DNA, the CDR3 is TGTGCCAGCAGTTTTAGGGACAGGGGCCCAGATACGCAGTATTTT. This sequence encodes CASSFRDRGPDTQYF.

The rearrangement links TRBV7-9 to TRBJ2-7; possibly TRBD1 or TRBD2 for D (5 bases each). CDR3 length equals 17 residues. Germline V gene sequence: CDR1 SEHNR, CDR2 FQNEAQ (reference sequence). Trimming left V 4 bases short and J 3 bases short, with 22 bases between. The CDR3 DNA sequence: TGTGCCAGCAGCTCGCCGGTAGGGACGGATCACCTCTACGAGCAGTACTTC. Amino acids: CASSSPVGTDHLYEQYF.

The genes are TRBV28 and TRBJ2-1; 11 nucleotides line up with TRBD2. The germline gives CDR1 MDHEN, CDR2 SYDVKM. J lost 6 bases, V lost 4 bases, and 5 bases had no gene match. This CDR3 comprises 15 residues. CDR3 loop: CASSSGTSGSNEQFF. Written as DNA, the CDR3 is TGTGCCAGCAGTTCCGGGACTAGCGGAAGCAATGAGCAGTTCTTC.

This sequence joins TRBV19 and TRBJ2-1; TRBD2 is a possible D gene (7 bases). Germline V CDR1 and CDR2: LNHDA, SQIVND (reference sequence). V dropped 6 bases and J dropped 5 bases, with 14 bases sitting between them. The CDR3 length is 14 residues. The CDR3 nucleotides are TGTGCCAGTAGGGTGGGAGGGGGGCACAATGAGCAGTTCTTC. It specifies CASRVGGGHNEQFF.

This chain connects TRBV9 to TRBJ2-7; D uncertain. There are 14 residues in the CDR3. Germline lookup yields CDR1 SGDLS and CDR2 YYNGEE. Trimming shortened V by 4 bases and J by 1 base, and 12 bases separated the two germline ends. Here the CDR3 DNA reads TGTGCCAGCAGCATCAACGACGGGTCCTACGAGCAGTACTTC. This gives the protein CASSINDGSYEQYF.

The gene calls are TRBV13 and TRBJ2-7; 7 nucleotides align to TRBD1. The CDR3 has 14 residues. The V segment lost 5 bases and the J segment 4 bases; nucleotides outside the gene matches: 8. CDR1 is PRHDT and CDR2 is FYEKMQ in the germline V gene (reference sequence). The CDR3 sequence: CASSPRDSPYEQYF. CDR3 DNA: TGTGCCAGCAGCCCCCGGGACAGTCCTTACGAGCAGTACTTC.

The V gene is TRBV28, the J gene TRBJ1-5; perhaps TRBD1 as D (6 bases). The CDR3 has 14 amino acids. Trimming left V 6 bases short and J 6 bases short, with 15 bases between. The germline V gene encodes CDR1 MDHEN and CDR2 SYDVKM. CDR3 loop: CASRTPGVPQPQHF. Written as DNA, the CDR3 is TGTGCCAGCAGAACCCCAGGGGTCCCTCAGCCCCAGCATTTT. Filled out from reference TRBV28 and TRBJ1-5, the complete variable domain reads DVKVTQSSRYLVKRTGEKVFLECVQDMDHENMFWYRQDPGLGLRLIYFSYDVKMKEKGDIPEGYSVSREKKERFSLILESASTNQTSMYLCASRTPGVPQPQHFGDGTRLSIL.